Below, 5 T cell receptor beta chains from the same sample are listed, as sequenced in a study of T cell responses to AZD1222 COVID-19 vaccine. Measured with immunoSEQ multiplex PCR; TCRdb has only the in-frame clones, and not every one. Counted here are around 88,000 clones, around 90% occurring once; the ten biggest clones make up about a tenth. Specimen: peripheral blood, collected on day 0 of MenACWY control vaccination. The receptors come from an adult in good health.

The chain combines TRBV24-1 with TRBJ1-4; TRBD1 agrees at 7 bases. There are 17 residues in the CDR3. Germline CDR1 reads KGHDR; CDR2 reads SFDVKD. V gave up 3 bases and J gave up 5 bases; unmatched junction bases: 11. CDR3 nucleotides: TGTGCCACCAGTGATCCAAGTACAGGGGCGCTAAATGAAAAACTGTTTTTT. Translated, it gives CATSDPSTGALNEKLFF.

This clone was counted only a few times. Written as DNA, the CDR3 is TGCGCCAGCAGCCAGAGACAGGGGGTGCCCAATTCACCCCTCCACTTT. The encoded protein is CASSQRQGVPNSPLHF. V is TRBV4-3 and J is TRBJ1-6; 9 positions agree with TRBD1. The CDR3 spans 16 residues. Germline V gene data show CDR1 as LGHNA and CDR2 as YSLEER. V gave up 3 bases and J gave up 7 bases; unmatched junction bases: 7.

The V and J genes are TRBV5-1 and TRBJ2-7, with no clear D. This CDR3 has 15 residues. Germline V gives CDR1 SGHRS, CDR2 YFSETQ. Deletions cut 0 bases from V and 6 bases from J, with 16 bases between. The DNA of the CDR3 is TGCGCCAGCAGCTTGGGACCGCATGAGTCAACCGAGCAGTACTTC. This translates into CASSLGPHESTEQYF.

The rearrangement uses TRBV12-3 or TRBV12-4 and TRBJ1-1; D is unclear. V lost 6 bases to trimming and J lost 7 bases, with 12 bases between them. The CDR3 totals 12 residues. This CDR3 reads CASSLLAYEAFF. CDR3 in DNA: TGTGCCAGCAGCCTTCTCGCTTATGAAGCTTTCTTT.

This clone was counted once. The chain recombines TRBV2 with TRBJ2-6; D is possibly TRBD2 (7 bases). Germline V gives CDR1 SNHLY, CDR2 FYNNEI. CDR3 length: 17 amino acids. V lost 4 bases to trimming and J lost 0 bases, with 13 bases between them. The CDR3 is CASSVGGPSSGANVLTF. The CDR3 bases are TGTGCCAGCAGTGTGGGGGGGCCGAGCTCTGGGGCCAACGTCCTGACTTTC.